Presented here are 3 T cell receptor beta chains from one specimen sequenced in a study of CD8+ T cells in alopecia areata (dated by TCRdb to about 2018). Pooled mouse cutaneous lymph node cells were stained for CD4, CD8alpha, NKG2D, NKG2ACE and other markers, then sorted on a BD Influx. The library was obtained by the immunoSEQ multiplex PCR assay. RNA was extracted from all samples and reverse transcribed into cDNA, which served as template for TCR sequencing. As stored in TCRdb, this immuneACCESS dataset retains in-frame rearrangements with V and J assigned. A fraction of the clones does not appear; measured against another copy, unresolved V genes explain less than half of the discrepancy, and the remainder lacks a known reason. With approximately 280,000 clones recorded, this sample contains no clone counted only once. The ten largest clonotypes hold around 1.2% of the sample. Specimen: CD4+ T cells sorted from a lymph node. These receptor sequences come from a C3H/HeJ mouse with alopecia areata. This strain is characterized by the MHC haplotype H2-k.

Only a few counts were recorded for this clone. The genes are named according to mouse. The CDR3 end falls 4 residues outside the read, so it is completed with the germline J gene. This chain joins TRBV19 and TRBJ2-7; TRBD2 matches 8 bases. From germline, CDR1 is FNHDT and CDR2 SITEND (reference sequence). V was pared by 2 bases and J by 2 bases, with 3 bases of the junction left unmatched. The length of the CDR3 is 14 residues. CDR3 residues: CASSILGGPYEQYF. The sequenced part of the CDR3 DNA is TGTGCCAGCAGTATTCTGGGGGGTCCCTAT. The complete variable domain, with remaining parts taken from reference TRBV19 and TRBJ2-7, reads GGIITQTPKFLIGQEGQKLTLKCQQNFNHDTMYWYRQDSGKGLRLIYYSITENDLQKGDLSEGYDASREKKSSFSLTVTSAQKNEMAVFLCASSILGGPYEQYFGPGTRLTVL.

Notes on this clone: Mouse gene names and germline throughout. The read ends 3 residues before the CDR3 terminus; that terminus is restored from the germline J gene. The rearrangement links TRBV13-1 to TRBJ1-6; TRBD1 aligns across 9 bases. TRBJ1-6 is designated an ORF whose function remains uncertain. The CDR3 consists of 13 residues. Germline V gene data show CDR1 as NSHNY and CDR2 as SYGAGN. With V trimmed by 6 bases and J by 6 bases, 1 base remained unmatched. This chain's CDR3 is CASKGQGNSPLYF. Incomplete CDR3 DNA: TGTGCCAGCAAGGGACAGGGTAATTCGCCC.

This clone was detected a few times. The listed genes are named as in mouse. The CDR3 end is not reached by the read, which stops 4 residues before it; the germline J gene fills it in. The chain recombines TRBV19 with TRBJ2-1; D is perhaps TRBD1 (6 bases). The CDR3 covers 14 residues. Germline lookup yields CDR1 FNHDT and CDR2 SITEND (reference sequence). Deletions cut 5 bases from V and 4 bases from J, with 13 bases between. Here the CDR3 reads CASRNRDNYAEQFF. CDR3 bases read: TGTGCCAGCAGGAACCGGGACAATTATGCT.